These 27 T cell receptor beta chains share one sample of origin, sequenced in a study of blood T cell repertoires in COVID-19. The assay was immunoSEQ multiplex PCR, and TCRdb's table has in-frame clones only and misses some. This table holds 150,000 or so clones, roughly 80% found once. The sequenced sample consisted of peripheral blood. The source of these receptors is a woman aged 55-75 years with acute or convalescent COVID-19.

This clone was counted a single time. V usage is TRBV5-5 and J usage is TRBJ1-2; 10 bases line up with TRBD1. This CDR3 has 15 amino acids. CDR1 is SGHKS, CDR2 YYEKEE, per germline (reference sequence). The trim removed 4 bases at V and 6 bases at J, leaving 9 bases unmatched. CDR3 DNA sequence: TGTGCCAGCAGCCTGATGCCGGGACAGGGGAATGGCTACACCTTC. Amino acids: CASSLMPGQGNGYTF.

The chain is built from TRBV30 and TRBJ1-6; 10 bases fit TRBD1. This CDR3 comprises 14 residues. The V and J ends lost 5 bases and 8 bases, in that order; junction bases with no gene match: 6. Germline V gene data show CDR1 as GTSNPN and CDR2 as SVGIG (reference sequence). The CDR3 sequence is CAWDLGTGDSPLHF. In nucleotides, the CDR3 is TGTGCCTGGGACCTTGGGACAGGGGATTCACCCCTCCACTTT.

The chain combines TRBV5-1 with TRBJ2-2, with D tentatively TRBD2 (5 bases). CDR1 is SGHRS and CDR2 is YFSETQ in the germline V gene. Trimming pared 0 bases from V and 7 bases from J, leaving 13 bases between. The CDR3 spans 15 residues. The CDR3 region is CASSLGATGSGELFF. The CDR3 nucleotides are TGCGCCAGCAGCTTGGGAGCCACTGGGAGCGGGGAGCTGTTTTTT.

In this sample, this clone turned up once. The junction departs from germline at one end; a sequencing error may be responsible. The chain joins TRBV27 to TRBJ2-7; TRBD2 matches 12 bases. The CDR3 covers 13 residues. CDR1 and CDR2 (germline): MNHEY, SMNVEV (reference sequence). CDR3 nucleotide sequence: TGTGCCAGCACCATGACTAGCGGGGGTCGACTTAGGTTC. Residues: CASTMTSGGRLRF.

V and J are TRBV5-1 and TRBJ2-1, with 12 bases matching TRBD2. Unmatched junction bases numbered 5, after V lost 0 bases and J lost 7 bases. Per the germline V gene, CDR1 is SGHRS and CDR2 is YFSETQ. The CDR3 runs to 16 residues. The CDR3: CASSLDLAGGRNEQFF. Written as DNA, the CDR3 is TGCGCCAGCAGCTTGGATCTAGCGGGGGGGAGAAATGAGCAGTTCTTC.

The J gene is TRBJ1-5, the V gene TRBV7-3; D perhaps matches TRBD1 (5 bases). The V and J ends lost 5 bases and 0 bases respectively, with 14 bases between them. The germline V gene has CDR1 SGHTA and CDR2 FQGTGA. This CDR3 is built from 16 residues. The CDR3 sequence: CASSPRGGDSNQPQHF. The CDR3 coding sequence is TGTGCCAGCAGCCCCCGGGGGGGGGATAGCAATCAGCCCCAGCATTTT.

This clone occurred a few times. The chain couples TRBV5-1 to TRBJ1-2, with TRBD1 matching 9 bases. CDR1 is SGHRS and CDR2 is YFSETQ in the germline V gene. V gave up 4 bases and J gave up 7 bases; unmatched junction bases: 8. This CDR3 is 14 amino acids long. The CDR3 sequence: CASSPRDRVVGYTF. The DNA of the CDR3 is TGCGCCAGCAGCCCCCGGGACAGGGTCGTTGGCTACACCTTC.

The chain carries TRBV6-5 and TRBJ2-3; D might be TRBD2 (5 bases). The CDR3 length is 12 residues. V shed 6 bases and J shed 3 bases, with 7 bases lying between them. CDR1 MNHEY and CDR2 SVGAGI come from the germline V gene. CDR3 bases: TGTGCCAGCAGCCCGGGAACAGATACGCAGTATTTT. It encodes CASSPGTDTQYF.

This clone was recorded a few times. The chain is built from TRBV3-1 (or the pseudogene TRBV3-2) and TRBJ2-3; the match to TRBD2 covers 9 bases. CDR3 length equals 14 residues. With V trimmed by 4 bases and J by 4 bases, 3 bases remained unmatched. Germline V gives CDR1 LGHDT, CDR2 YNNKEL (reference sequence). For the CDR3, the DNA is TGTGCCAGCAGCCGGACTAGCGACGCAGATACGCAGTATTTT. Its protein product is CASSRTSDADTQYF.

The V call is TRBV4-2, the J call TRBJ2-1; TRBD2 agrees at 12 bases. The length of the CDR3 is 17 residues. J gave up 12 bases and V 0 bases, and 12 bases lay outside the gene matches. CDR1 LGHNA and CDR2 YNFKEQ come from the germline V gene. CDR3 nucleotide sequence: TGTGCCAGCAGCCAAGACCCCTCCGCTAGCGGGGGGGCCTGGCAGTTCTTC. It yields the protein CASSQDPSASGGAWQFF.

The table lists this clone with a count of one. The chain uses TRBV7-6 and TRBJ1-2; 9 nucleotides agree with TRBD1. Trimming cost V 1 base and J 1 base; bases outside gene matches: 1. In germline, CDR1 is SGHVS, CDR2 FNYEAQ. CDR3 size: 15 residues. CDR3 bases: TGTGCCAGCAGCTTAGGACAGGGGGTTAACTATGGCTACACCTTC. It translates to CASSLGQGVNYGYTF.

The V gene is TRBV10-3, the J gene TRBJ1-1, with D possibly TRBD1 on 5 matching bases. Trimming left V 5 bases short and J 1 base short, with 11 bases between. Looked up from germline, CDR1 is ENHRY and CDR2 is SYGVKD. The CDR3 is 14 amino acids. CDR3 region: CAISLSGGNTEAFF. In DNA form, the CDR3 reads TGTGCCATCAGTCTTTCCGGGGGGAACACTGAAGCTTTCTTT.

This sequence joins TRBV3-1 (or the pseudogene TRBV3-2) and TRBJ2-1; TRBD2 agrees at 8 bases. The CDR3 spans 16 residues. Germline V gene sequence: CDR1 LGHDT, CDR2 YNNKEL (reference sequence). Unmatched junction bases numbered 13, after V lost 3 bases and J lost 9 bases. CDR3 amino acids: CASSHPWASGQREQFF. The CDR3 bases are TGTGCCAGCAGCCACCCCTGGGCTAGCGGGCAGCGTGAGCAGTTCTTC.

The chain joins TRBV27 to TRBJ1-5; 8 bases align to TRBD1. From germline, CDR1 is MNHEY and CDR2 SMNVEV (reference sequence). The CDR3 spans 14 residues. V trimming: 8 bases; J trimming: 2 bases; junction bases outside the gene matches: 5. DNA of the CDR3: TGTGCCAGCCGGGGGACAGGAGGCAATCAGCCCCAGCATTTT. Its translation is CASRGTGGNQPQHF.

The genes are TRBV7-9 and TRBJ1-6; perhaps TRBD1 as D (5 bases). V was shortened by 5 bases and J by 8 bases, with 10 bases between the two germline ends. Germline V CDR1 and CDR2: SEHNR, FQNEAQ (reference sequence). The CDR3 consists of 13 residues. CDR3 sequence (DNA): TGTGCCAGCAGCCCCGGGGGGGATTCACCCCTCCACTTT. Translated: CASSPGGDSPLHF.

The J gene is TRBJ1-1, the V gene TRBV19; 10 bases agree with TRBD1. V lost 2 bases to trimming and J lost 10 bases; unmatched junction nucleotides: 4. This CDR3 spans 13 amino acids. Germline V gives CDR1 LNHDA, CDR2 SQIVND (reference sequence). This CDR3 reads CASSIPGTGAAFF. In nucleotides, the CDR3 is TGTGCCAGTAGTATACCCGGGACAGGGGCAGCTTTCTTT.

The rearrangement joins TRBV29-1 to TRBJ2-3; TRBD1 matches at 8 bases. CDR1 is SQVTM and CDR2 is ANQGSEA in the germline V gene. Germline trimming cut 5 bases from V and 4 bases from J; bases unmatched to any gene: 2. The CDR3 runs 12 residues. As DNA, the CDR3 is TGCAGCGTTCGGACAGGGCCAGATACGCAGTATTTT. Its protein product is CSVRTGPDTQYF.

This chain connects TRBV12-3 or TRBV12-4 to TRBJ2-5; D possibly corresponds to TRBD1 (6 bases). CDR3 length equals 13 residues. Trimming stripped 4 bases from V and 4 bases from J, with 10 bases between. CDR3 sequence (DNA): TGTGCCAGCAGTTCCACAGGGAGAGAGACCCAGTACTTC. Its protein product is CASSSTGRETQYF.

V usage is TRBV15 and J usage is TRBJ2-7, with 10 bases aligning to TRBD2. V dropped 0 bases and J dropped 3; count of bases not matched to a gene: 5. The CDR3 has 16 amino acids. From germline, CDR1 is LNHNV and CDR2 YYDKDF (reference sequence). This chain's CDR3 is CATSRDRASGGYEQYF. Here the CDR3 DNA reads TGTGCCACCAGCAGAGATAGGGCTAGCGGGGGCTACGAGCAGTACTTC.

The V gene is TRBV6-6, the J gene TRBJ2-7; 9 bases align to TRBD1. The ends lost 4 bases at V and 1 base at J; junction bases unmatched: 2. The CDR3 sequence is 14 residues long. CDR1 and CDR2 from the germline V gene are MNHNY and SVGAGI (reference sequence). The DNA for the CDR3 is TGTGCCAGCAGTTTCGGGACAGGGTCCTACGAGCAGTACTTC. Translating it yields CASSFGTGSYEQYF.

V usage is TRBV6-6 and J usage is TRBJ1-1; D call uncertain. With 10 bases removed from V and 1 base from J, the gap between germline ends came to 10 bases. The CDR3 sequence is 12 residues long. Germline V gene sequence: CDR1 MNHNY, CDR2 SVGAGI (reference sequence). The CDR3: CATRPGNTEAFF. CDR3 nucleotides: TGTGCCACCCGTCCGGGGAACACTGAAGCTTTCTTT.

For the CDR3, the DNA is TGTGCCAGCAGCGGGACAGTGCCCCTTATGTACGAGCAGTACTTC. Amino acids: CASSGTVPLMYEQYF. The chain links TRBV7-9 to TRBJ2-7; 7 bases agree with TRBD1. This CDR3 region has 15 residues. The germline gives CDR1 SEHNR, CDR2 FQNEAQ (reference sequence). V was pared by 5 bases and J by 4 bases, with 11 bases of the junction left unmatched.

For this clone: The junction differs from germline at one of its ends, possibly a read error. CDR3 loop: CASSQDRQVLF. CDR3 coding DNA: TGTGCCAGCAGCCAAGATCGCCAGGTCCTCTTC. This sequence joins TRBV3-1 (or the pseudogene TRBV3-2) and TRBJ1-2; D not resolved. CDR3 size: 11 residues. CDR1 is LGHDT, CDR2 YNNKEL, per germline (reference sequence).

To note about this clone: The final CDR3 position lacks the conserved phenylalanine or tryptophan, pointing to a likely read error. The DNA is left out, because the CDR3 cannot be placed on it with certainty; the CDR3 is given as TCRdb lists it. J is TRBJ2-7 and V is TRBV28; the D call in the table, TRBD2, was not verified against the DNA. The CDR3 spans 13 amino acids, including both terminal residues. Germline assignment: CDR1 MDHEN and CDR2 SYDVKM. The CDR3 spells CASSPGGGFAPGL.

The chain has TRBV5-8 and TRBJ1-6, with 8 bases aligning to TRBD1. CDR3 size: 17 residues. The V and J ends lost 0 bases and 4 bases, in that order; junction bases with no gene match: 6. CDR1 is SGHTS, CDR2 YDEGEE, per germline. The CDR3 reads CASSLGPGTGYNSPLHF. The CDR3 nucleotides read TGTGCCAGCAGCTTGGGTCCCGGGACAGGTTATAATTCACCCCTCCACTTT.

V usage is TRBV27 and J usage is TRBJ1-6, with D uncertain. Trimming took off 3 bases at V and 6 bases at J, with 9 bases between the two ends. Germline-derived CDR1 and CDR2 are MNHEY and SMNVEV (reference sequence). The CDR3 is made up of 14 amino acids. CDR3: CASSFGRLNSPLHF. As DNA, the CDR3 is TGTGCCAGCAGTTTCGGCAGGCTTAATTCACCCCTCCACTTT.

This chain uses TRBV25-1 with TRBJ1-2; TRBD1 matches at 9 bases. Germline lookup yields CDR1 MGHDK and CDR2 SYGVNS. CDR3 length: 13 amino acids. The trim removed 5 bases at V and 8 bases at J, leaving 6 bases unmatched. The CDR3 DNA reads TGTGCCAGCAGTTTGGACAGGGGATACGGCTACACCTTC. Translating it yields CASSLDRGYGYTF.